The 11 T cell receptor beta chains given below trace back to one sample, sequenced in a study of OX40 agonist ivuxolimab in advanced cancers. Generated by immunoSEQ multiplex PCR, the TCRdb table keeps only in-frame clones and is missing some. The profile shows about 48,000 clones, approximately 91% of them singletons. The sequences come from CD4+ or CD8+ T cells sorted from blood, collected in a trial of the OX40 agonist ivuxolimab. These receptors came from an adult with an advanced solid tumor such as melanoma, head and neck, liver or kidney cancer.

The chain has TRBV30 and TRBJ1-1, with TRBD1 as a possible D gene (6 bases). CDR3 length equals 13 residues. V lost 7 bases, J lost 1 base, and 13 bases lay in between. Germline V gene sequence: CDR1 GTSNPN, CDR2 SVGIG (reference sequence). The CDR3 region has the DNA TGTGCCTTATCAGGGGTAGGGAACACTGAAGCTTTCTTT. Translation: CALSGVGNTEAFF.

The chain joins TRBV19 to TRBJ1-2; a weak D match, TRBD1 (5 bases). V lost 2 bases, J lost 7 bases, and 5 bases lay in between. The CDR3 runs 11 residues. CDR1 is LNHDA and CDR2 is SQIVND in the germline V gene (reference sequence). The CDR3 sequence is CASSIQGGYTF. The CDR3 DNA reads TGTGCCAGTAGTATACAGGGTGGCTACACCTTC. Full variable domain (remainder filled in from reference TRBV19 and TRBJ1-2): DGGITQSPKYLFRKEGQNVTLSCEQNLNHDAMYWYRQDPGQGLRLIYYSQIVNDFQKGDIAEGYSVSREKKESFPLTVTSAQKNPTAFYLCASSIQGGYTFGSGTRLTVV.

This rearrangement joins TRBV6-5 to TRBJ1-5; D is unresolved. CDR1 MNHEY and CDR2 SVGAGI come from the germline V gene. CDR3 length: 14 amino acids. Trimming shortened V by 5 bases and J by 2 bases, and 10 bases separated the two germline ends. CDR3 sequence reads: CASSPGVGNQPQHF. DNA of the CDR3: TGTGCCAGCAGTCCGGGTGTAGGCAATCAGCCCCAGCATTTT.

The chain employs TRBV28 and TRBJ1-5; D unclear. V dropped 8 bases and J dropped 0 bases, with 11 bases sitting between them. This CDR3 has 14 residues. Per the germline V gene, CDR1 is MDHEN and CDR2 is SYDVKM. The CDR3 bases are TGTGCCAGCTCAGGAAGGTATAGCAATCAGCCCCAGCATTTT. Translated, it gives CASSGRYSNQPQHF.

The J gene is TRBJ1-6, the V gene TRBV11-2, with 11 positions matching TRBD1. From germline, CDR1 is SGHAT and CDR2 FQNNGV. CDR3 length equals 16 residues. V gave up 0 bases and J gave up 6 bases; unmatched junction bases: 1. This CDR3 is CASSLDGQGANSPLHF. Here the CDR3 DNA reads TGTGCCAGCAGCTTAGATGGACAGGGGGCTAATTCACCCCTCCACTTT.

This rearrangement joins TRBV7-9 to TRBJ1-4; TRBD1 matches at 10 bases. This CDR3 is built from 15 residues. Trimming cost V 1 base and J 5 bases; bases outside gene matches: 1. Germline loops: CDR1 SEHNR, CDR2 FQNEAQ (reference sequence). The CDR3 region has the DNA TGTGCCAGCAGCTTAGAGACAGGGGGCAATGAAAAACTGTTTTTT. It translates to CASSLETGGNEKLFF.

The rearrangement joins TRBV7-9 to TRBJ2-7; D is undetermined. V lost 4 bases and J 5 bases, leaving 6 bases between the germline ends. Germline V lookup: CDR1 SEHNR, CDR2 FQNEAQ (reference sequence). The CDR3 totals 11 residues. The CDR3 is CASSSVHEQYF. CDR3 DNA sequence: TGTGCCAGCAGCTCCGTTCACGAGCAGTACTTC. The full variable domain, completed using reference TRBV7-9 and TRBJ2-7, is DTGVSQNPRHKITKRGQNVTFRCDPISEHNRLYWYRQTLGQGPEFLTYFQNEAQLEKSRLLSDRFSAERPKGSFSTLEIQRTEQGDSAMYLCASSSVHEQYFGPGTRLTVT.

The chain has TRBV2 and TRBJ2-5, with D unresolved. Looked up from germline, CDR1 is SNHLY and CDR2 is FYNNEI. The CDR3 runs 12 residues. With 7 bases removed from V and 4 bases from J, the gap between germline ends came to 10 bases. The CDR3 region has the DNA TGTGCCAGCACCCAAGGCCGAGAGACCCAGTACTTC. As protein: CASTQGRETQYF.

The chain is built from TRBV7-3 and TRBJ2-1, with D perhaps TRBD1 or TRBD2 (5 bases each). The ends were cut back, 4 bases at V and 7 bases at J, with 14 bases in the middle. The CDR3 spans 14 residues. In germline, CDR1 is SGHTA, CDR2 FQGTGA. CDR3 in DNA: TGTGCCAGCAGCTCCCCGAGTGGGGGAAATGAGCAGTTCTTC. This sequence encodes CASSSPSGGNEQFF.

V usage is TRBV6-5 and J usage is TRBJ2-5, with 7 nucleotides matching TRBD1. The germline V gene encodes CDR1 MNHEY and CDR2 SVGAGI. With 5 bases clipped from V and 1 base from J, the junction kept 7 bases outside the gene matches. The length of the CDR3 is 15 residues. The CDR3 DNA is TGTGCCAGCAGTCGAAGCGCAGGGGGCCAAGAGACCCAGTACTTC. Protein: CASSRSAGGQETQYF.

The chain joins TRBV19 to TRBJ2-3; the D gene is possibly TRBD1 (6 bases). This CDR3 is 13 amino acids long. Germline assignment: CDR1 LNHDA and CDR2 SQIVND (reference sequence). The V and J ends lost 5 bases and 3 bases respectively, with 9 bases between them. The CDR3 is CASSLTGTDTQYF. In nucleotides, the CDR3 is TGTGCCAGTAGTTTAACAGGGACAGATACGCAGTATTTT.